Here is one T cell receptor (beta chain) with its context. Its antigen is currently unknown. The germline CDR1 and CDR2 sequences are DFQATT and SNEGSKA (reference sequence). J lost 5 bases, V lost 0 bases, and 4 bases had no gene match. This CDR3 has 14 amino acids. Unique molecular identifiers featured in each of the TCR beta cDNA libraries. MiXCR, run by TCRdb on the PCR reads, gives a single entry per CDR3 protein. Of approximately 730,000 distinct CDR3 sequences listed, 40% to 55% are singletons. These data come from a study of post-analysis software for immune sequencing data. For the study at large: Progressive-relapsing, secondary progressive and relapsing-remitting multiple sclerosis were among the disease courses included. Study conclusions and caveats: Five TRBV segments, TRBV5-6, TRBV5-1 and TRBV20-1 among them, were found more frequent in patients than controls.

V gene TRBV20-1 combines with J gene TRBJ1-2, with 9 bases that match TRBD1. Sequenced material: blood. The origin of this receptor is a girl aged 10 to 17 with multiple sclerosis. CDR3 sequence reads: CSARDGTGYYGYTF. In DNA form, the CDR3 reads TGCAGTGCTAGAGATGGGACAGGGTATTATGGCTACACCTTC.